This T cell receptor (beta chain) was retrieved from a study of cytomegalovirus exposure and HLA in healthy donors. Findings of the study overall: Accurate HLA-A and HLA-B prediction from TCR beta sequences was reported for most subjects. There were some public TCRs occurring in many donors, but most TCR sequences were rare. A link between a missense DCLRE1C variant and TCR beta V- and J-gene trimming emerged from a later analysis.

Comment on this clone: Its specificity is not known.

The germline V gene encodes CDR1 MNHNY and CDR2 SVGAGI (reference sequence). CDR3 length: 12 amino acids. The V and J ends lost 5 bases and 5 bases respectively, with 6 bases between them. 60 Vbeta and 13 Jbeta primers were used in PCR. Per the authors' pipeline: In a later analysis, 70 million to 80 million unique TCR beta chains included roughly 11 million shared by two or more donors. Profiled with immunoSEQ multiplex PCR; TCRdb holds only in-frame clones, not every one. V and J calls plus clone size are reproduced from that table; the DNA served to infer D and trimming. The data hold approximately 140,000 clones, with about three quarters observed a single time.

The clonotype comes from a woman under 30 in good health and CMV-seronegative. Sequenced material: PBMCs. J is TRBJ1-4 and V is TRBV6-6; D call uncertain. CDR3 coding DNA: TGTGCCAGCAGTCCCGGGAATGAAAAACTGTTTTTT. It is translated as CASSPGNEKLFF.